These 7 T cell receptor beta chains share one sample of origin, sequenced in a study of blood T cell repertoires in COVID-19. TCRdb keeps only in-frame clones here, not all; method: immunoSEQ multiplex PCR. Here the sample spans just over 300,000 clones, around 87% being singletons. Sequenced sample: PBMCs or T cells enriched from blood (not recorded which). The origin of the receptors is a woman aged 18-29 years with acute COVID-19.

The chain joins TRBV10-3 to TRBJ2-5; tentative D call: TRBD1 (5 bases). The CDR3 covers 15 residues. Looked up from germline, CDR1 is ENHRY and CDR2 is SYGVKD. V shed 5 bases and J shed 5 bases, with 18 bases lying between them. CDR3 in DNA: TGTGCCATCAGTTTCGGACCCGCGAAGGGGGAGACCCAGTACTTC. This codes for CAISFGPAKGETQYF.

This chain connects TRBV24-1 to TRBJ1-2; the match to TRBD1 covers 9 bases. The CDR3 is made up of 15 amino acids. Per germline, CDR1 KGHDR and CDR2 SFDVKD. The V and J ends lost 6 bases and 4 bases, in that order; junction bases with no gene match: 8. CDR3 sequence (DNA): TGTGCCACCAGTCGACAGGGGGAACGCGGCTATGGCTACACCTTC. Its translation: CATSRQGERGYGYTF.

This sequence joins TRBV5-4 and TRBJ2-2; TRBD2 agrees at 10 bases. Germline V gene sequence: CDR1 SGHNT, CDR2 YYREEE (reference sequence). The junction had 10 bases not matched to a gene; V was cut back by 4 bases and J by 4 bases. The CDR3 covers 17 residues. CDR3 sequence (DNA): TGTGCCAGCAGCCGCCGGACTAGCGGAGCGCTCACCGGGGAGCTGTTTTTT. It yields the protein CASSRRTSGALTGELFF. Combining the CDR3 with reference TRBV5-4 and TRBJ2-2 gives the whole variable domain ETGVTQSPTHLIKTRGQQVTLRCSSQSGHNTVSWYQQALGQGPQFIFQYYREEENGRGNFPPRFSGLQFPNYSSELNVNALELDDSALYLCASSRRTSGALTGELFFGEGSRLTVL.

V is TRBV19 and J is TRBJ2-3, with D uncertain. The CDR3 sequence is 14 residues long. V was clipped by 7 bases and J by 0 bases, with 11 bases between them. CDR1 is LNHDA and CDR2 is SQIVND in the germline V gene (reference sequence). Written as DNA, the CDR3 is TGTGCCAGTACCCTCGGGTGGAGCACAGATACGCAGTATTTT. Translated: CASTLGWSTDTQYF.

The chain is built from TRBV6-5 and TRBJ2-1, with 7 nucleotides matching TRBD2. V lost 7 bases to trimming and J lost 6 bases; unmatched junction nucleotides: 9. This CDR3 region has 14 residues. The germline V gene encodes CDR1 MNHEY and CDR2 SVGAGI. The CDR3 region has the DNA TGTGCCAGCACCGCGCTAGCGGCTGGCAATGAGCAGTTCTTC. This translates into CASTALAAGNEQFF.

This chain joins TRBV7-2 and TRBJ1-6; D is possibly TRBD1 (6 bases). This CDR3 is 15 amino acids long. Trimming removed 5 bases at V and 5 bases at J, with 13 bases between. Germline CDR1 is SGHTA and CDR2 is FQGNSA. CDR3 residues: CASSLQGADNSPLHF. The CDR3 DNA reads as TGTGCCAGCAGCCTACAGGGTGCGGATAATTCACCCCTCCACTTT.

V usage is TRBV10-2 and J usage is TRBJ2-3; 11 bases agree with TRBD2. Germline loops: CDR1 WSHSY, CDR2 SAAADI. V dropped 2 bases and J dropped 5; count of bases not matched to a gene: 6. The CDR3 loop spans 16 amino acids. CDR3 region: CASSEQVLAGGDTQYF. The CDR3 DNA follows: TGCGCCAGCAGTGAGCAGGTCCTAGCGGGAGGAGATACGCAGTATTTT.